A selection of T cell receptor beta chains follows, all from one sample in a study of T cell responses to AZD1222 COVID-19 vaccine. This table comes from immunoSEQ multiplex PCR, and its TCRdb copy is limited to in-frame clones, with some not included. Of around 81,000 clones in the sample, around four fifths were seen once. Sequencing used peripheral blood, obtained on day 0 of AZD1222 vaccination. The receptors shown here come from an adult in good health. CDR3s include the opening cysteine and the closing phenylalanine or tryptophan. D genes are given only for firm matches. Rows may omit the clone size; those that give it use once, few, many or a size class.

abundance,j_gene,len,d_gene,v_gene,CDR3aa,CDR3nt
once,TRBJ2-6,16,NA,TRBV18,CASNPVGYSGANVLTF,TGTGCCAGCAACCCGGTGGGCTACTCTGGGGCCAACGTCCTGACTTTC
NA,TRBJ2-7,13,TRBD1,TRBV11-2,CASSFGQGYEQYF,TGTGCCAGCAGCTTCGGACAGGGCTACGAGCAGTACTTC
NA,TRBJ2-7,13,NA,TRBV5-8,CASSSRGKHEQYF,TGTGCCAGCAGCTCGAGGGGGAAACACGAGCAGTACTTC
NA,TRBJ2-7,15,NA,TRBV5-4,CASSGGHSSSYEQYF,TGTGCCAGCAGCGGGGGACACTCTAGCTCCTACGAGCAGTACTTC
NA,TRBJ2-1,17,TRBD1,TRBV18,CASSQGQGTGSYNEQFF,TGTGCCAGCTCACAGGGACAGGGTACGGGCTCCTACAATGAGCAGTTCTTC
NA,TRBJ1-2,15,NA,TRBV7-9,CASATTGAGNYGYTF,TGTGCCAGCGCGACGACAGGAGCGGGGAACTATGGCTACACCTTC
NA,TRBJ1-6,14,TRBD1,TRBV5-1,CASSLQGENSPLHF,TGCGCCAGCAGCTTACAGGGGGAAAATTCACCCCTCCACTTT
NA,TRBJ1-6,14,TRBD1,TRBV14,CASSQDRGHSPLHF,TGTGCCAGCAGCCAGGACAGGGGGCATTCACCCCTCCACTTT
NA,TRBJ1-1,16,NA,TRBV2,CASSEFQVSGNTEAFF,TGTGCCAGCAGTGAATTTCAGGTCAGTGGGAACACTGAAGCTTTCTTT
NA,TRBJ1-4,15,NA,TRBV9,CASSVDTATNEKLFF,TGTGCCAGCAGCGTAGATACAGCAACTAATGAAAAACTGTTTTTT
NA,TRBJ2-1,14,TRBD2,TRBV27,CASSPRLAAGEQFF,TGTGCCAGCAGTCCAAGACTAGCGGCGGGCGAGCAGTTCTTC
NA,TRBJ1-1,15,NA,TRBV5-1,CASSPTGGGLAEAFF,TGCGCCAGCAGTCCTACAGGCGGGGGGCTAGCTGAAGCTTTCTTT
NA,TRBJ2-7,17,TRBD2,TRBV6-1,CASSEFPTSGYSYEQYF,TGTGCCAGCAGTGAATTTCCGACTAGCGGGTACTCCTACGAGCAGTACTTC
few,TRBJ2-7,15,NA,TRBV20-1,CSASSRTGRGYEQYF,TGCAGTGCCAGTTCTAGAACCGGGAGAGGCTACGAGCAGTACTTC
NA,TRBJ2-1,15,TRBD2,TRBV6-2/TRBV6-3,CASSLGGSIYNEQFF,TGTGCCAGCAGTTTAGGCGGGAGCATCTACAATGAGCAGTTCTTC
NA,TRBJ1-4,12,NA,TRBV30,CAWNLQGEKLFF,TGTGCCTGGAACCTCCAGGGTGAAAAACTGTTTTTT
NA,TRBJ1-3,16,TRBD1,TRBV7-8,CASSHKQGASGNTIYF,TGTGCCAGCAGTCACAAACAGGGGGCGTCAGGAAACACCATATATTTT
NA,TRBJ2-7,12,NA,TRBV29-1,CSVENSAYEQYF,TGCAGCGTTGAGAACAGCGCCTACGAGCAGTACTTC
NA,TRBJ1-1,14,NA,TRBV18,CASSPNTGNTEAFF,TGTGCCAGCTCACCGAACACAGGGAACACTGAAGCTTTCTTT
NA,TRBJ1-1,15,TRBD1,TRBV7-2,CASSLNRGRPAEAFF,TGTGCCAGCAGCTTAAACAGGGGGAGGCCAGCTGAAGCTTTCTTT
once,TRBJ2-3,12,NA,TRBV12-3/TRBV12-4,CASSSAALTQYF,TGTGCCAGCTCCTCGGCGGCCCTTACGCAGTATTTT
NA,TRBJ1-3,14,NA,TRBV3-1/TRBV3-2,CASSQGGTGNTIYF,TGTGCCAGCAGCCAAGGAGGGACAGGAAACACCATATATTTT
NA,TRBJ1-5,16,NA,TRBV12-5,CASGGLFSGGDQPQHF,TGTGCTAGTGGCGGACTATTTAGTGGGGGCGATCAGCCCCAGCATTTT
NA,TRBJ1-1,12,NA,TRBV7-2,CASSLLNTEAFF,TGTGCCAGCAGCTTACTGAACACTGAAGCTTTCTTT
NA,TRBJ2-3,15,NA,TRBV6-2/TRBV6-3,CASSYSYGKVDTQYF,TGTGCCAGCAGTTACTCTTACGGGAAAGTGGATACGCAGTATTTT
NA,TRBJ1-2,12,NA,TRBV4-1,CASSQVGYGYTF,TGCGCCAGCAGCCAAGTGGGCTATGGCTACACCTTC
NA,TRBJ1-1,15,NA,TRBV27,CASSFRSVMNTEAFF,TGTGCCAGCAGTTTCAGGTCGGTCATGAACACTGAAGCTTTCTTT
NA,TRBJ2-1,14,NA,TRBV19,CASKRQGLYNEQFF,TGTGCCAGTAAGCGCCAGGGACTCTACAATGAGCAGTTCTTC
NA,TRBJ2-1,13,NA,TRBV11-3,CASSPYAGGEQFF,TGTGCCAGCAGCCCCTATGCTGGAGGTGAGCAGTTCTTC
NA,TRBJ2-3,15,NA,TRBV19,CASSIGSTSTDTQYF,TGTGCCAGTAGTATCGGGAGCACTAGCACAGATACGCAGTATTTT
NA,TRBJ2-7,15,NA,TRBV4-1,CASSQDWASPYEQYF,TGCGCCAGCAGCCAAGATTGGGCGTCCCCCTACGAGCAGTACTTC
NA,TRBJ1-1,15,NA,TRBV6-5,CASSYSPTGNTEAFF,TGTGCCAGCAGTTACTCCCCGACAGGCAACACTGAAGCTTTCTTT
NA,TRBJ1-3,15,NA,TRBV14,CASSQEGDSGNTIYF,TGTGCCAGCAGCCAAGAAGGGGACTCTGGAAACACCATATATTTT
NA,TRBJ2-7,15,TRBD2,TRBV11-2,CASRLGSGPSYEQYF,TGTGCCAGCAGGCTGGGTAGCGGGCCCTCCTACGAGCAGTACTTC
NA,TRBJ1-5,14,NA,TRBV7-9,CASSLDRSNQPQHF,TGTGCCAGCAGCCTCGACAGAAGCAATCAGCCCCAGCATTTT
NA,TRBJ1-5,16,NA,TRBV21-1,CASRRDRRESNQPQHF,TGTGCCAGCAGGAGGGACAGGAGGGAGAGCAATCAGCCCCAGCATTTT
NA,TRBJ2-3,16,TRBD1,TRBV30,CAWSIKGASPTDTQYF,TGTGCCTGGAGCATCAAGGGGGCATCCCCCACAGATACGCAGTATTTT
few,TRBJ2-7,15,NA,TRBV4-1,CASSQAATRGSEQYF,TGCGCCAGCAGCCAAGCGGCGACTAGGGGCTCCGAGCAGTACTTC
NA,TRBJ1-6,14,NA,TRBV25-1,CASRRAGDNSPLHF,TGTGCCAGCAGGCGCGCCGGGGATAATTCACCCCTCCACTTT
NA,TRBJ1-1,15,NA,TRBV2,CASSEAGLSTTEAFF,TGTGCCAGCAGTGAAGCAGGCCTCTCGACCACTGAAGCTTTCTTT
NA,TRBJ1-4,15,TRBD1,TRBV5-1,CASSIWTGPNEKLFF,TGCGCCAGCAGCATATGGACAGGGCCTAATGAAAAACTGTTTTTT
few,TRBJ1-1,13,TRBD1,TRBV12-3/TRBV12-4,CASSGGQPVIAFF,TGTGCCAGCAGTGGGGGACAGCCGGTGATCGCTTTCTTT
NA,TRBJ1-1,11,NA,TRBV30,CALQGDTEAFF,TGTGCCCTCCAGGGAGATACTGAAGCTTTCTTT
once,TRBJ1-1,11,NA,TRBV3-1/TRBV3-2,CASSQDGGAFF,TGTGCCAGCAGCCAAGATGGTGGGGCTTTCTTT
NA,TRBJ1-3,14,NA,TRBV28,CASTPDGSGNTIYF,TGTGCCAGCACTCCGGACGGCTCTGGAAACACCATATATTTT
few,TRBJ1-2,14,TRBD1,TRBV5-6,CASSYVTGGDGYTF,TGTGCCAGCAGCTACGTGACAGGGGGCGATGGCTACACCTTC
NA,TRBJ2-1,14,NA,TRBV5-4,CASTNPMIRNEQFF,TGTGCCAGCACCAACCCGATGATCCGAAATGAGCAGTTCTTC
NA,TRBJ2-3,15,NA,TRBV19,CASSMRAGRTDTQYF,TGTGCCAGTAGTATGAGGGCGGGCCGCACAGATACGCAGTATTTT
NA,TRBJ1-3,16,NA,TRBV18,CASSPRPVVEGNTIYF,TGTGCCAGCTCACCCAGGCCGGTCGTCGAAGGAAACACCATATATTTT
NA,TRBJ2-1,16,TRBD2,TRBV5-5,CASSLPPGGRLDEQFF,TGTGCCAGCAGCTTACCGCCGGGGGGGAGGCTCGATGAGCAGTTCTTC